These 20 T cell receptor beta chains came from one sample sequenced in a study of cytomegalovirus exposure and HLA in healthy donors. Vbeta (60) and Jbeta (13) primers were used in the PCR. Produced via immunoSEQ multiplex PCR; TCRdb's table is partial and in-frame only. Recorded for this sample: around 200,000 clones. Sequences were obtained from PBMCs. These receptor sequences come from a girl aged 2 to 10 in good health and CMV-seropositive.

In nucleotides, the CDR3 is TGCGCCAGCAGCGAGCAGGCGAACACCGGGGAGCTGTTTTTT. It encodes CASSEQANTGELFF. V and J are TRBV5-1 and TRBJ2-2; no reliable D call. The CDR3 length is 14 residues. V lost 4 bases to trimming and J lost 0 bases, with 7 bases between them. CDR1 is SGHRS, CDR2 YFSETQ, per germline. The full variable domain, in which reference TRBV5-1 and TRBJ2-2 provide the parts outside the CDR3, is KAGVTQTPRYLIKTRGQQVTLSCSPISGHRSVSWYQQTPGQGLQFLFEYFSETQRNKGNFPGRFSGRQFSNSRSEMNVSTLELGDSALYLCASSEQANTGELFFGEGSRLTVL.

The CDR3 region is CASASLGAGNTGELFF. Written as DNA, the CDR3 is TGTGCCAGCGCCTCCCTAGGGGCAGGGAACACCGGGGAGCTGTTTTTT. The chain links TRBV6-4 to TRBJ2-2; a weak D match, TRBD1 (5 bases). Germline V gene sequence: CDR1 MRHNA, CDR2 SNTAGT. The CDR3 loop spans 16 amino acids. Trimming shortened V by 8 bases and J by 1 base, and 17 bases separated the two germline ends.

Note on this clone: An end of the junction does not agree with germline; a read error may underlie this. This chain uses TRBV5-4 with TRBJ2-5, with D possibly being TRBD1 (7 bases). This CDR3 contains 18 residues. The germline V gene encodes CDR1 SGHNT and CDR2 YYREEE (reference sequence). This chain's CDR3 is CANSLATRGTAIQETQYF. CDR3 sequence (DNA): TGTGCCAACAGCTTGGCAACCCGGGGGACAGCAATACAAGAGACCCAGTACTTC.

The rearrangement joins TRBV11-3 to TRBJ2-1, with 8 bases matching TRBD2. The V and J ends lost 4 bases and 4 bases, in that order; junction bases with no gene match: 6. The CDR3 consists of 15 residues. The V gene's germline CDR1 is SGHNT and CDR2 YENEEA. Here the CDR3 reads CASSSREGLYNEQFF. DNA of the CDR3: TGTGCCAGCAGCTCTCGGGAGGGCCTTTACAATGAGCAGTTCTTC.

V gene TRBV13 combines with J gene TRBJ2-7, with 8 bases that match TRBD2. With V trimmed by 5 bases and J by 4 bases, 7 bases remained unmatched. The CDR3 loop spans 14 amino acids. CDR1 and CDR2 (germline): PRHDT, FYEKMQ (reference sequence). The CDR3 spells CASSPWTSLYEQYF. The CDR3 DNA reads TGTGCCAGCAGCCCCTGGACTAGCCTTTACGAGCAGTACTTC.

The chain recombines TRBV7-2 with TRBJ2-5; no clear D. The DNA end is more similar to TRBJ2-7, so the J call may be wrong. CDR1 and CDR2 (germline): SGHTA, FQGNSA. The CDR3 has 13 residues. DNA for the CDR3: TGTGCCAGCAGCTCAGGTGAATCAGCCGAGCAGTACTTC. Amino acids: CASSSGESAEQYF.

The chain carries TRBV4-2 and TRBJ1-2; 10 bases line up with TRBD1. CDR1 is LGHNA, CDR2 YNFKEQ, per germline. The CDR3 extends over 15 amino acids. With 4 bases clipped from V and 8 bases from J, the junction kept 10 bases outside the gene matches. CDR3 sequence (DNA): TGTGCCAGCAGCCCGCCCCGACAGGGGGCGGGGGGCTACACCTTC. It codes for CASSPPRQGAGGYTF.

V gene TRBV7-9 combines with J gene TRBJ2-7, with D possibly being TRBD2 (6 bases). V was pared by 5 bases and J by 6 bases, with 14 bases between. Germline CDR1 SEHNR, CDR2 FQNEAQ (reference sequence). The CDR3 runs to 13 residues. CDR3 sequence reads: CASSRLVGGEQYF. The CDR3 nucleotides are TGTGCCAGCAGCCGACTAGTCGGGGGCGAGCAGTACTTC.

This sequence joins TRBV28 and TRBJ2-3; 8 bases are a match to TRBD1. The CDR3 totals 15 residues. V shed 4 bases, J shed 0 bases, and the junction held 3 bases outside the gene matches. CDR1 is MDHEN and CDR2 is SYDVKM in the germline V gene. In DNA, the CDR3 is TGTGCCAGCAGTTCGTGGACAGGGAGCACAGATACGCAGTATTTT. It encodes CASSSWTGSTDTQYF.

For the CDR3, the DNA is TGTGCCAGCAGCCAACAGTCAGCCTATGGCTACACCTTC. This codes for CASSQQSAYGYTF. V gene TRBV28 combines with J gene TRBJ1-2, with no clear D. The CDR3 extends over 13 amino acids. Germline V gene data show CDR1 as MDHEN and CDR2 as SYDVKM. Trimming stripped 6 bases from V and 4 bases from J, with 12 bases between.

The rearrangement uses TRBV6-5 and TRBJ2-1, with 7 nucleotides matching TRBD2. Germline assignment: CDR1 MNHEY and CDR2 SVGAGI. V shed 0 bases, J shed 5 bases, and the junction held 4 bases outside the gene matches. This CDR3 has 15 amino acids. The DNA of the CDR3 is TGTGCCAGCAGTTACTCCCAAGCGGGAAACAATGAGCAGTTCTTC. Protein product: CASSYSQAGNNEQFF.

The V and J genes are TRBV6-5 and TRBJ2-1; D not resolved. Germline V gene lookup returns CDR1 MNHEY and CDR2 SVGAGI. This CDR3 has 13 residues. Trimming removed 4 bases from V and 3 bases from J, with 7 bases in between. Written as DNA, the CDR3 is TGTGCCAGCAGTTCGAGAGTCTACAATGAGCAGTTCTTC. This gives the protein CASSSRVYNEQFF.

The CDR3 loop is CASSERGTSAQETQYF. The CDR3 nucleotides are TGTGCCAGCAGCGAGCGGGGGACTAGCGCCCAAGAGACCCAGTACTTC. The chain combines TRBV9 with TRBJ2-5, with 10 bases lining up with TRBD2. V gave up 3 bases and J gave up 1 base; unmatched junction bases: 6. The germline CDR1 and CDR2 sequences are SGDLS and YYNGEE. The CDR3 loop spans 16 amino acids.

The chain is built from TRBV2 and TRBJ1-2, with D hard to call. CDR3 length: 15 residues. V gave up 3 bases and J gave up 0 bases, with 11 bases separating them. Germline loops: CDR1 SNHLY, CDR2 FYNNEI. CDR3 in DNA: TGTGCCAGCAGTGATGGCCCTCCTCCTAACTATGGCTACACCTTC. This gives the protein CASSDGPPPNYGYTF.

The V and J genes are TRBV5-4 and TRBJ2-1; 9 bases match TRBD1. Looked up from germline, CDR1 is SGHNT and CDR2 is YYREEE (reference sequence). The CDR3 contains 15 residues. Germline trimming cut 3 bases from V and 2 bases from J; bases unmatched to any gene: 3. CDR3 DNA sequence: TGTGCCAGCAGCTCACGGGACAGGGCCTACAATGAGCAGTTCTTC. Protein: CASSSRDRAYNEQFF.

The chain carries TRBV6-1 and TRBJ2-7; the match to TRBD1 covers 9 bases. The CDR3 has 16 residues. Germline values: CDR1 MNHNS, CDR2 SASEGT. J was trimmed by 0 bases and V by 1 base; bases with no gene match: 4. The CDR3 region is CASSEEPTGGSYEQYF. The CDR3 DNA sequence: TGTGCCAGCAGTGAAGAACCGACAGGGGGCTCCTACGAGCAGTACTTC.

The chain carries TRBV15 and TRBJ1-4; D unresolved. Germline assignment: CDR1 LNHNV and CDR2 YYDKDF (reference sequence). The V gene lost 0 bases and the J gene lost 8 bases, with 10 bases spanning the gap. The CDR3 is 14 residues long. Written as DNA, the CDR3 is TGTGCCACCAGCAGAGATCCCCAACGGGAAAAACTGTTTTTT. Protein: CATSRDPQREKLFF.

The V and J genes are TRBV6-1 and TRBJ2-5; 8 bases line up with TRBD1. The J call is doubtful: the DNA matches TRBJ2-7 better. The CDR3 is made up of 14 amino acids. Germline V gene sequence: CDR1 MNHNS, CDR2 SASEGT. CDR3 in DNA: TGTGCCAGCAGGCTAGGACAGGGTACAATCGAGCAGTACTTC. Protein: CASRLGQGTIEQYF.

This rearrangement joins TRBV6-6 to TRBJ2-3; D ambiguous. Germline V lookup: CDR1 MNHNY, CDR2 SVGAGI (reference sequence). The length of the CDR3 is 14 residues. Trimming stripped 0 bases from V and 3 bases from J, with 7 bases between. CDR3 coding DNA: TGTGCCAGCAGTTACTCCCTAGTAACAGATACGCAGTATTTT. Protein sequence: CASSYSLVTDTQYF.

The chain couples TRBV6-1 to TRBJ2-3; TRBD2 might be the D (5 bases). V lost 4 bases, J lost 2 bases, and 10 bases lay in between. CDR1 is MNHNS, CDR2 SASEGT, per germline. The CDR3 runs to 14 residues. CDR3 residues: CASSALGATDTQYF. As DNA, the CDR3 is TGTGCCAGCAGTGCTTTGGGAGCCACAGATACGCAGTATTTT.